The entry below gives a single T cell receptor beta chain sequence along with its context. The data originate from a study of T cell changes during pregnancy in multiple sclerosis. CDR3 length: 15 amino acids. CDR1 and CDR2 from the germline V gene are SEHNR and FQNEAQ (reference sequence). V dropped 5 bases and J dropped 1; count of bases not matched to a gene: 6. TCRdb's copy holds only in-frame clones and misses some; the assay was immunoSEQ multiplex PCR. This repertoire shows around 35,000 clones, approximately 87% found once; its top ten account for approximately 4.1%. Specimen: CD8+ T cells from peripheral blood mononuclear cells, collected after pregnancy. The sequence derives from a female donor with multiple sclerosis, enrolled in a pregnancy study. The rearrangement links TRBV7-9 to TRBJ2-7; 9 positions match TRBD1. CDR3 in DNA: TGTGCCAGCAGCGAAGGACAGGGGCATTCCTACGAGCAGTACTTC. Its translation is CASSEGQGHSYEQYF.